This passage covers 26 T cell receptor beta chains from one sample sequenced in a study of cytomegalovirus exposure and HLA in healthy donors. This PCR relied on a set of 60 Vbeta primers and 13 Jbeta primers. Sequenced by immunoSEQ multiplex PCR; TCRdb stores in-frame clones only, minus some. The top ten clones hold 2% to 3% of a sample with 180,000 or so clones, under 80% of them seen once. Sequenced material: PBMCs. These receptors were obtained from a human donor in good health.

This clone was detected only a few times. This chain joins TRBV19 and TRBJ1-1; TRBD1 aligns across 9 bases. The CDR3 is 14 amino acids. Unmatched junction bases numbered 5, after V lost 7 bases and J lost 2 bases. CDR1 LNHDA and CDR2 SQIVND come from the germline V gene (reference sequence). The CDR3 sequence is CASTDRGSNTEAFF. The CDR3 nucleotides are TGTGCCAGTACGGACAGGGGATCTAACACTGAAGCTTTCTTT.

V is TRBV30 and J is TRBJ1-6; tentatively, D is TRBD1 (6 bases). The CDR3 extends over 16 amino acids. Germline CDR1 GTSNPN, CDR2 SVGIG (reference sequence). V dropped 3 bases and J dropped 5 bases, with 17 bases sitting between them. The CDR3 reads CAWRLPRTANNSPLHF. As DNA, the CDR3 is TGTGCCTGGAGGCTGCCTAGGACAGCTAATAATTCACCCCTCCACTTT.

This clone was found a few times. The V and J genes are TRBV4-1 and TRBJ2-1; 11 bases are shared with TRBD1. The CDR3 sequence is 15 residues long. The germline V gene has CDR1 MGHRA and CDR2 YSYEKL. The junction had 4 bases not matched to a gene; V was cut back by 4 bases and J by 5 bases. The CDR3 region is CASSLGQGADNEQFF. DNA of the CDR3: TGCGCCAGCAGCCTAGGACAGGGGGCGGACAATGAGCAGTTCTTC.

This sequence joins TRBV7-6 and TRBJ2-1, with D perhaps TRBD2 (6 bases). The CDR3 sequence is 15 residues long. V dropped 5 bases and J dropped 3 bases, with 14 bases sitting between them. From germline, CDR1 is SGHVS and CDR2 FNYEAQ. DNA of the CDR3: TGTGCCAGCAGCCCCCCCGGAGGGGACTACAATGAGCAGTTCTTC. Translating it yields CASSPPGGDYNEQFF.

The rearrangement uses TRBV6-5 and TRBJ1-1; TRBD1 aligns across 9 bases. The CDR3 extends over 14 amino acids. The germline V gene has CDR1 MNHEY and CDR2 SVGAGI. V was pared by 6 bases and J by 6 bases, with 8 bases of the junction left unmatched. CDR3: CASRHRDRESEAFF. Here the CDR3 DNA reads TGTGCCAGCAGACACCGGGACAGGGAGTCTGAAGCTTTCTTT.

The J gene is TRBJ2-5, the V gene TRBV2, with 13 bases lining up with TRBD2. Germline trimming cut 4 bases from V and 5 bases from J; bases unmatched to any gene: 7. CDR1 is SNHLY, CDR2 FYNNEI, per germline. There are 16 residues in the CDR3. CDR3 nucleotides: TGTGCCAGCAGTGGACTAGCGGGGGGCCGTGGGGAGACCCAGTACTTC. Amino acids: CASSGLAGGRGETQYF.

This chain uses TRBV4-2 with TRBJ2-2; 14 nucleotides align to TRBD2. CDR3 length: 19 residues. V trimming: 1 base; J trimming: 3 bases; junction bases outside the gene matches: 7. Germline V CDR1 and CDR2: LGHNA, YNFKEQ. CDR3 bases: TGTGCCAGCAGCCAAGCCGGGACTAGCGGGGGCATGGACACCGGGGAGCTGTTTTTT. The encoded protein is CASSQAGTSGGMDTGELFF.

This chain joins TRBV19 and TRBJ2-5; TRBD1 aligns across 8 bases. The better agreement between TRBJ2-7 and the DNA end casts doubt on the J call. CDR3 length: 15 residues. CDR1 and CDR2 (germline): LNHDA, SQIVND (reference sequence). CDR3 residues: CASSPERQGPYEQYF. CDR3 nucleotide sequence: TGTGCCAGTAGTCCCGAAAGACAGGGGCCCTACGAGCAGTACTTC.

The chain links TRBV2 to TRBJ1-6; D remains unclear. Germline lookup yields CDR1 SNHLY and CDR2 FYNNEI. The CDR3 is 11 amino acids. V was trimmed by 8 bases and J by 10 bases, leaving 9 bases between them. The CDR3 DNA follows: TGTGCCAGCCGGGGAGGATCACCCCTCCACTTT. Its protein is CASRGGSPLHF.

The chain combines TRBV6-5 with TRBJ1-1, with a tentative D call TRBD1 (6 bases). Trimming stripped 6 bases from V and 1 base from J, with 12 bases between. The CDR3 covers 14 residues. Germline CDR1 MNHEY, CDR2 SVGAGI. The CDR3 sequence: CASRPFRGNTEAFF. In nucleotides, the CDR3 is TGTGCCAGCAGGCCTTTCAGGGGGAACACTGAAGCTTTCTTT.

The sample holds a few counts of this clone. The chain links TRBV29-1 to TRBJ2-1; TRBD1 might be the D (5 bases). With 7 bases removed from V and 1 base from J, the gap between germline ends came to 17 bases. CDR1 and CDR2 (germline): SQVTM, ANQGSEA. CDR3 size: 15 residues. The CDR3 DNA follows: TGCAGCGCCGCCGACCCGACAGAATCCTACAATGAGCAGTTCTTC. This translates into CSAADPTESYNEQFF.

This chain joins TRBV30 and TRBJ2-6, with D tentatively TRBD1 (5 bases). The CDR3 extends over 15 amino acids. V was trimmed by 0 bases and J by 4 bases, leaving 10 bases between them. Germline CDR1 GTSNPN, CDR2 SVGIG (reference sequence). This CDR3 reads CAWSVKGPGANVLTF. The CDR3 bases are TGTGCCTGGAGTGTAAAGGGGCCCGGGGCCAACGTCCTGACTTTC.

This chain joins TRBV11-2 and TRBJ2-7; maybe TRBD2 (5 bases). Trimming took off 3 bases at V and 7 bases at J, with 13 bases between the two ends. The CDR3 length is 13 residues. Germline loops: CDR1 SGHAT, CDR2 FQNNGV. CDR3 in amino acids: CASSLARTGEQYF. In nucleotides, the CDR3 is TGTGCCAGCAGCTTGGCCCGGACGGGGGAGCAGTACTTC.

The chain employs TRBV7-9 and TRBJ1-5; 7 bases line up with TRBD1. The CDR3 is 17 residues long. The ends lost 3 bases at V and 2 bases at J; junction bases unmatched: 10. Germline CDR1 is SEHNR and CDR2 is FQNEAQ (reference sequence). The DNA for the CDR3 is TGTGCCAGCAGCTTTGGCCAAACAGGGGTTCGCAATCAGCCCCAGCATTTT. It yields the protein CASSFGQTGVRNQPQHF.

This clone was detected a few times. The chain combines TRBV5-6 with TRBJ2-7; tentative D call: TRBD1 (5 bases). The V end was cut by 2 bases, the J end by 5 bases, with 14 bases between. Germline CDR1 reads SGHDT; CDR2 reads YYEEEE. This CDR3 has 14 residues. The DNA for the CDR3 is TGTGCCAGCAGCTTACCAGGTGTCAGGGACGAGCAGTACTTC. Translating it yields CASSLPGVRDEQYF.

The chain combines TRBV7-9 with TRBJ1-2; 7 nucleotides align to TRBD1. V dropped 5 bases and J dropped 7; count of bases not matched to a gene: 7. Germline V gene sequence: CDR1 SEHNR, CDR2 FQNEAQ (reference sequence). This CDR3 region has 13 residues. The CDR3 DNA reads as TGTGCCAGCAGCCCATCGGACAGGAGTGGCTACACCTTC. It is translated as CASSPSDRSGYTF.

This chain joins TRBV27 and TRBJ1-4; 8 bases align to TRBD1. The trim removed 3 bases at V and 1 base at J, leaving 7 bases unmatched. This CDR3 contains 17 residues. Germline V gives CDR1 MNHEY, CDR2 SMNVEV (reference sequence). As DNA, the CDR3 is TGTGCCAGCAGTTTTACAGGGGGTTTGGGAACTAATGAAAAACTGTTTTTT. Translating gives CASSFTGGLGTNEKLFF.

V usage is TRBV7-2 and J usage is TRBJ2-2; TRBD2 might be the D (6 bases). Germline-derived CDR1 and CDR2 are SGHTA and FQGNSA. CDR3 length: 14 residues. Trimming left V 5 bases short and J 5 bases short, with 12 bases between. Here the CDR3 DNA reads TGTGCCAGCAGCCCAGCGGGTTATACCGGGGAGCTGTTTTTT. This translates into CASSPAGYTGELFF.

This clone was detected only a few times. This is likely an artifact of a read error, given a far larger clone one base away. The chain carries TRBV4-2 and TRBJ2-2, with D uncertain. Trimming shortened V by 2 bases and J by 2 bases, and 6 bases separated the two germline ends. CDR3 length: 14 amino acids. CDR1 is LGHNA and CDR2 is YNFKEQ in the germline V gene. CDR3 sequence: CASSQNRNTGELFF. In DNA, the CDR3 is TGTGCCAGCAGCCAAAATCGTAACACCGGGGAGCTGTTTTTT.

The chain recombines TRBV29-1 with TRBJ1-1, with D tentatively TRBD1 (5 bases). Per the germline V gene, CDR1 is SQVTM and CDR2 is ANQGSEA. The V end was cut by 1 base, the J end by 3 bases, with 12 bases between. The CDR3 runs to 14 residues. CDR3 in amino acids: CSVEVGGGYTEAFF. The DNA for the CDR3 is TGCAGCGTTGAAGTCGGGGGGGGGTACACTGAAGCTTTCTTT.

The chain joins TRBV5-5 to TRBJ1-2; TRBD1 matches at 7 bases. This CDR3 comprises 15 residues. Germline CDR1 and CDR2: SGHKS and YYEKEE (reference sequence). V dropped 2 bases and J dropped 6; count of bases not matched to a gene: 10. CDR3 nucleotides: TGTGCCAGCAGCTTAGTTCTGGGACAGTTTGATGGCTACACCTTC. Translating gives CASSLVLGQFDGYTF.

Only a few counts were recorded for this clone. The chain couples TRBV5-8 to TRBJ2-7; D remains ambiguous. Between the trimmed V and J ends, which lost 2 bases and 4 bases, there was a span of 13 bases. CDR1 SGHTS and CDR2 YDEGEE come from the germline V gene. The CDR3 is made up of 14 amino acids. This CDR3 reads CASSFRISPYEQYF. The CDR3 bases are TGTGCCAGCAGCTTCCGTATTTCCCCTTACGAGCAGTACTTC.

The V gene is TRBV2, the J gene TRBJ1-3; possibly TRBD1 for D (5 bases). The V gene lost 5 bases and the J gene lost 1 base, with 9 bases spanning the gap. The CDR3 runs to 14 residues. Germline V gives CDR1 SNHLY, CDR2 FYNNEI. Here the CDR3 reads CASSRDSSGNTIYF. CDR3 nucleotide sequence: TGTGCCAGCAGTCGTGACAGTTCTGGAAACACCATATATTTT. The full variable domain, rest sourced from reference TRBV2 and TRBJ1-3, is EPEVTQTPSHQVTQMGQEVILRCVPISNHLYFYWYRQILGQKVEFLVSFYNNEISEKSEIFDDQFSVERPDGSNFTLKIRSTKLEDSAMYFCASSRDSSGNTIYFGEGSWLTVV.

J is TRBJ2-7 and V is TRBV28; TRBD1 matches 10 bases. The germline gives CDR1 MDHEN, CDR2 SYDVKM. The CDR3 has 15 amino acids. J was trimmed by 3 bases and V by 6 bases; bases with no gene match: 8. In DNA form, the CDR3 reads TGTGCCAGCAGGCCCGCCGGGACAGGGGACTACGAGCAGTACTTC. Residues: CASRPAGTGDYEQYF.

The chain carries TRBV7-8 and TRBJ2-7; TRBD1 agrees at 7 bases. The J segment lost 2 bases and the V segment lost 5 bases, leaving 6 bases of the junction unmatched. The germline V gene has CDR1 SGHVS and CDR2 FQNEAQ. The CDR3 loop spans 14 amino acids. CDR3 nucleotides: TGTGCCAGCAGCCTAGACAGGGCGACCTACGAGCAGTACTTC. It translates to CASSLDRATYEQYF.

This clone was detected only a few times. The chain combines TRBV7-9 with TRBJ2-1; no definite D call. Germline V CDR1 and CDR2: SEHNR, FQNEAQ (reference sequence). This CDR3 contains 12 residues. Between the trimmed V and J ends, which lost 2 bases and 6 bases, there was a span of 5 bases. The CDR3 DNA follows: TGTGCCAGCAGCTTACACGGCAATGAGCAGTTCTTC. Translation: CASSLHGNEQFF.